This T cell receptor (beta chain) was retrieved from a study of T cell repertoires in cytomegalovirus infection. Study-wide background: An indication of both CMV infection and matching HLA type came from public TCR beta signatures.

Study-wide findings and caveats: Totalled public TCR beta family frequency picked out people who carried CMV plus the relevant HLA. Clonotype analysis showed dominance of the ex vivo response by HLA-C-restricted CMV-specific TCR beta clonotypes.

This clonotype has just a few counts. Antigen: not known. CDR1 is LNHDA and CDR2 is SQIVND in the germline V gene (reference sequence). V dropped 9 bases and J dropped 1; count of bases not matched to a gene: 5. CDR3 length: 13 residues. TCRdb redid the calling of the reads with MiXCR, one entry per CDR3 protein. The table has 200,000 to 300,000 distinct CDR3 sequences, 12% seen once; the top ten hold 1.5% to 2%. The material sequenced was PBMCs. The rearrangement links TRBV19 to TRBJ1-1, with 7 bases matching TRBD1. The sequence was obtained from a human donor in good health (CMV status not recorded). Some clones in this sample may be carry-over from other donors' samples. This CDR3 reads CASKRQGNTEAFF. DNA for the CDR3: TGTGCCAGCAAGAGACAGGGGAACACTGAAGCTTTCTTT.